This entry lists 10 T cell receptor beta chains sequenced from one sample in a study of shared clonotypes between healthy human individuals. TCRdb's copy holds only in-frame clones and misses some; the assay was immunoSEQ multiplex PCR. Here the sample spans around 550,000 clones, about 95% being singletons. The naive CD8 fraction comprised CD45RO-negative cells positively selected for CCR7 and excluded terminally differentiated effector memory CD45RA+ cells. The material sequenced was naive CD8+ T cells sorted from blood. The receptors were sampled from a woman under 40 in good health.

This chain joins TRBV28 and TRBJ1-5; D might be TRBD1 (5 bases). CDR3 length: 14 residues. CDR1 is MDHEN and CDR2 is SYDVKM in the germline V gene. V was trimmed by 7 bases and J by 6 bases, leaving 16 bases between them. The CDR3 protein is CASTPPGVFQPQHF. The CDR3 DNA sequence: TGTGCCAGCACTCCTCCGGGGGTTTTTCAGCCCCAGCATTTT.

CDR3 loop: CASSPGPAMRDMDTQYF. CDR3 nucleotide sequence: TGTGCCAGCAGCCCAGGACCTGCGATGAGGGACATGGATACGCAGTATTTT. J is TRBJ2-3 and V is TRBV7-9, with a tentative D call TRBD1 (6 bases). Trimming stripped 5 bases from V and 6 bases from J, with 24 bases between. In germline, CDR1 is SEHNR, CDR2 FQNEAQ (reference sequence). This CDR3 spans 17 amino acids.

The chain couples TRBV13 to TRBJ2-1; 13 bases are a match to TRBD2. The CDR3 runs to 16 residues. The germline V gene has CDR1 PRHDT and CDR2 FYEKMQ (reference sequence). V was clipped by 4 bases and J by 9 bases; unmatched bases: 9. CDR3 sequence reads: CASSYHIGLAGVEQFF. Here the CDR3 DNA reads TGTGCCAGCAGCTACCACATCGGACTAGCGGGAGTTGAGCAGTTCTTC.

The J gene is TRBJ2-3, the V gene TRBV19, with 11 bases fitting TRBD2. There are 14 residues in the CDR3. CDR1 and CDR2 (germline): LNHDA, SQIVND (reference sequence). V was clipped by 6 bases and J by 6 bases; unmatched bases: 5. The CDR3 reads CASSLGLAADTQYF. CDR3 nucleotide sequence: TGTGCCAGTAGCCTGGGACTAGCGGCTGATACGCAGTATTTT.

The chain employs TRBV4-1 and TRBJ2-3; D possibly corresponds to TRBD1 (6 bases). The V gene's germline CDR1 is MGHRA and CDR2 YSYEKL. Trimming removed 1 base at V and 2 bases at J, with 13 bases between. The CDR3 totals 16 residues. The CDR3 sequence: CASSQGYRAVTDTQYF. CDR3 nucleotides: TGCGCCAGCAGCCAAGGTTACAGGGCGGTCACAGATACGCAGTATTTT.

Concerning this clone itself: The same CDR3 can be traced to other DNA sequences in this sample. This sequence joins TRBV9 and TRBJ2-3; 12 bases are shared with TRBD2. The CDR3 extends over 14 amino acids. CDR1 is SGDLS, CDR2 YYNGEE, per germline. The junction had 2 bases not matched to a gene; V was cut back by 5 bases and J by 4 bases. DNA for the CDR3: TGTGCCAGCAGTCTAGCGGGGGGGTCAGATACGCAGTATTTT. Its protein product is CASSLAGGSDTQYF. Combining the CDR3 with reference TRBV9 and TRBJ2-3 gives the whole variable domain DSGVTQTPKHLITATGQRVTLRCSPRSGDLSVYWYQQSLDQGLQFLIQYYNGEERAKGNILERFSAQQFPDLHSELNLSSLELGDSALYFCASSLAGGSDTQYFGPGTRLTVL.

The V and J genes are TRBV5-6 and TRBJ2-1; 7 bases fit TRBD2. Germline V CDR1 and CDR2: SGHDT, YYEEEE. The V and J ends lost 0 bases and 7 bases, in that order; junction bases with no gene match: 7. CDR3 size: 15 residues. The CDR3 spells CASSLALAGWNEQFF. CDR3 coding DNA: TGTGCCAGCAGCTTGGCATTAGCGGGTTGGAATGAGCAGTTCTTC.

The gene calls are TRBV28 and TRBJ1-1; D remains ambiguous. The CDR3 loop spans 14 amino acids. Trimming removed 3 bases at V and 4 bases at J, with 12 bases between. In germline, CDR1 is MDHEN, CDR2 SYDVKM. CDR3 residues: CASSFPVMGTEAFF. The DNA for the CDR3 is TGTGCCAGCAGTTTTCCTGTGATGGGCACTGAAGCTTTCTTT.

Comments on this clone: At the DNA level, this CDR3 is encoded by other sequences in the same sample as well. The chain recombines TRBV11-2 with TRBJ2-7; 8 nucleotides align to TRBD2. V trimming: 4 bases; J trimming: 3 bases; junction bases outside the gene matches: 2. Germline V CDR1 and CDR2: SGHAT, FQNNGV. The CDR3 covers 13 residues. Here the CDR3 DNA reads TGTGCCAGCAGCTCGGGACTAGTCTACGAGCAGTACTTC. Translating it yields CASSSGLVYEQYF.

Here the CDR3 reads CASSNWGNIQYF. CDR3 nucleotide sequence: TGTGCCAGCAGCAACTGGGGGAACATTCAGTACTTC. The chain carries TRBV16 and TRBJ2-4, with D tentatively TRBD1 or TRBD2 (5 bases each). This CDR3 is built from 12 residues. V lost 5 bases and J 7 bases, leaving 9 bases between the germline ends. CDR1 and CDR2 (germline): KGHSY, FQNENV.